Listed here are 24 T cell receptor beta chains from one sample, sequenced in a study of beta chain features in type 1 diabetes. The investigators reverse transcribed all of the isolated RNA, so they sequenced expressed TCRB transcripts. Repertoires were generated with immunoSEQ multiplex PCR, while TCRdb's copy carries only in-frame clones and drops some. This sample has almost 350,000 clones, with 15% to 20% found just once. Input material: naive CD4+ T cells from blood. Receptors were obtained from a woman aged 18-30 years in good health.

This chain uses TRBV7-9 with TRBJ2-2; D is undetermined. Germline V gene sequence: CDR1 SEHNR, CDR2 FQNEAQ (reference sequence). This CDR3 is 13 amino acids long. V lost 8 bases and J 3 bases, leaving 10 bases between the germline ends. CDR3 sequence (DNA): TGTGCCAGCGGTAGTGATTACACCGGGGAGCTGTTTTTT. It translates to CASGSDYTGELFF.

This clone was seen a handful of times. V usage is TRBV29-1 and J usage is TRBJ1-2, with D uncertain. Germline V gene data show CDR1 as SQVTM and CDR2 as ANQGSEA. The CDR3 is 13 residues long. With 4 bases removed from V and 0 bases from J, the gap between germline ends came to 9 bases. CDR3 protein: CSVALTANYGYTF. CDR3 bases: TGCAGCGTTGCCCTCACAGCTAACTATGGCTACACCTTC.

The chain combines TRBV18 with TRBJ2-7; 10 bases agree with TRBD1. CDR3 length: 16 amino acids. The ends lost 4 bases at V and 0 bases at J; junction bases unmatched: 6. CDR1 is KGHSH, CDR2 LQKENI, per germline. CDR3 coding DNA: TGTGCCAGCTCACGAACCGGGACAGGGGACTCCTACGAGCAGTACTTC. This sequence encodes CASSRTGTGDSYEQYF.

The V call is TRBV30, the J call TRBJ1-1; D perhaps matches TRBD1 (6 bases). The V gene's germline CDR1 is GTSNPN and CDR2 SVGIG (reference sequence). Trimming removed 3 bases from V and 12 bases from J, with 17 bases in between. CDR3 length equals 12 residues. DNA for the CDR3: TGTGCCTGGAGGGACAGACTTGGAAGGACTTTCTTT. Translated: CAWRDRLGRTFF.

This chain links TRBV11-3 with TRBJ2-7; TRBD2 matches 7 bases. Trimming at V came to 8 bases and at J to 3 bases, leaving 10 bases not matched to a gene. This CDR3 is 14 amino acids long. Germline CDR1 reads SGHNT; CDR2 reads YENEEA. CDR3 in amino acids: CASGLGRALYEQYF. The CDR3 nucleotides read TGTGCCAGCGGTCTAGGGAGGGCCCTCTACGAGCAGTACTTC.

V and J are TRBV12-5 and TRBJ2-6; no firm D call. The length of the CDR3 is 15 residues. Deletions cut 3 bases from V and 2 bases from J, with 8 bases between. The germline gives CDR1 LGHNT, CDR2 FRNRAP. The CDR3 coding sequence is TGTGCTAGTGGTTTATACCCGGCTGGGGCCAACGTCCTGACTTTC. This translates into CASGLYPAGANVLTF.

The chain carries TRBV29-1 and TRBJ2-2, with D perhaps TRBD2 (5 bases). Germline V lookup: CDR1 SQVTM, CDR2 ANQGSEA. Deletions cut 4 bases from V and 2 bases from J, with 8 bases between. The CDR3 has 13 amino acids. The CDR3 bases are TGCAGCGTTGTGGGAGACAACACCGGGGAGCTGTTTTTT. As protein: CSVVGDNTGELFF.

This clone was counted between two and nine times. The chain uses TRBV11-2 and TRBJ2-7; 10 bases fit TRBD1. J was trimmed by 2 bases and V by 5 bases; bases with no gene match: 9. CDR1 SGHAT and CDR2 FQNNGV come from the germline V gene. CDR3 length equals 16 residues. CDR3 coding DNA: TGTGCCAGCAGCCGACCCGGGACAGGGGTACCCTACGAGCAGTACTTC. It translates to CASSRPGTGVPYEQYF.

This clone has more than one count but fewer than ten. V is TRBV5-4 and J is TRBJ2-1; maybe TRBD2 (6 bases). This CDR3 region has 14 residues. Germline lookup yields CDR1 SGHNT and CDR2 YYREEE (reference sequence). The V end was cut by 2 bases, the J end by 2 bases, with 8 bases between. The CDR3 region is CASSLRTTYNEQFF. The CDR3, as DNA: TGTGCCAGCAGCTTACGGACTACCTACAATGAGCAGTTCTTC.

This clone was seen more than once but under ten times. This rearrangement joins TRBV30 to TRBJ1-2, with D possibly matching TRBD1 (5 bases). The CDR3 consists of 16 residues. From germline, CDR1 is GTSNPN and CDR2 SVGIG (reference sequence). Deletions cut 0 bases from V and 3 bases from J, with 17 bases between. This chain's CDR3 is CAWSVGMRQTHYGYTF. The CDR3, as DNA: TGTGCCTGGAGTGTAGGCATGAGACAGACCCACTATGGCTACACCTTC.

This clone occurred once. The V gene is TRBV5-1, the J gene TRBJ2-1, with D perhaps TRBD2 (5 bases). Trimming took 8 bases from V and 3 from J, leaving 15 bases between them. CDR3 length: 14 amino acids. The germline V gene encodes CDR1 SGHRS and CDR2 YFSETQ. CDR3 DNA: TGCGCCAGGGGAGATATGGGTGTCTACAATGAGCAGTTCTTC. The encoded protein is CARGDMGVYNEQFF.

The table lists this clone with a few counts. V is TRBV9 and J is TRBJ1-1; a possible D gene is TRBD1 (6 bases). V gave up 4 bases and J gave up 0 bases, with 7 bases separating them. Germline-derived CDR1 and CDR2 are SGDLS and YYNGEE. The CDR3 contains 13 residues. CDR3 sequence reads: CASSTGMNTEAFF. The CDR3 DNA follows: TGTGCCAGCAGCACAGGGATGAACACTGAAGCTTTCTTT.

The chain recombines TRBV13 with TRBJ2-5; D is perhaps TRBD1 (6 bases). The CDR3 has 13 amino acids. V was cut by 5 bases and J by 4 bases, with 11 bases left in between. Germline V gene sequence: CDR1 PRHDT, CDR2 FYEKMQ (reference sequence). The CDR3 is CASSNRQAETQYF. The CDR3 DNA sequence: TGTGCCAGCAGCAACCGACAGGCAGAGACCCAGTACTTC.

The chain carries TRBV6-5 and TRBJ2-4; 8 bases align to TRBD2. V was clipped by 6 bases and J by 6 bases; unmatched bases: 10. CDR1 MNHEY and CDR2 SVGAGI come from the germline V gene. CDR3 length: 15 amino acids. The CDR3 here is CASRPMAGGINIQYF. The CDR3 nucleotides read TGTGCCAGCAGGCCTATGGCGGGGGGAATAAACATTCAGTACTTC.

The genes are TRBV6-5 and TRBJ1-2; possible D gene TRBD1, 5 bases. The CDR3 has 15 amino acids. V was pared by 4 bases and J by 7 bases, with 19 bases between. Germline V CDR1 and CDR2: MNHEY, SVGAGI. The DNA for the CDR3 is TGTGCCAGCAGTTTACAGCGTCGGGGACTAAGTGGCTACACCTTC. Residues: CASSLQRRGLSGYTF.

Only a few counts were recorded for this clone. This chain uses TRBV9 with TRBJ1-5, with 9 bases fitting TRBD1. The germline V gene has CDR1 SGDLS and CDR2 YYNGEE. The CDR3 covers 13 residues. V trimming: 4 bases; J trimming: 8 bases; junction bases outside the gene matches: 4. The CDR3 DNA follows: TGTGCCAGCAGCCCTCGGGACAGGGAGCCCCAGCATTTT. This translates into CASSPRDREPQHF.

This chain links TRBV25-1 with TRBJ2-7; 8 nucleotides match TRBD2. V gave up 8 bases and J gave up 3 bases; unmatched junction bases: 6. The V gene's germline CDR1 is MGHDK and CDR2 SYGVNS. The CDR3 is 13 residues long. CDR3 nucleotide sequence: TGTGCCAGCGCAAGGAGCGGGAGCTACGAGCAGTACTTC. This translates into CASARSGSYEQYF.

This rearrangement joins TRBV5-1 to TRBJ2-7, with a weak D call TRBD2 (7 bases). CDR1 is SGHRS and CDR2 is YFSETQ in the germline V gene. The CDR3 is 15 residues long. V lost 1 base to trimming and J lost 5 bases, with 16 bases between them. CDR3 sequence reads: CASSLRGGPPHEQYF. CDR3 nucleotides: TGCGCCAGCAGCTTGCGCGGGGGCCCCCCCCACGAGCAGTACTTC.

This clone was seen more than once but under ten times. CDR3 amino acids: CASRTGINSPLHF. Here the CDR3 DNA reads TGTGCCAGCAGGACAGGGATTAATTCACCCCTCCACTTT. This sequence joins TRBV6-5 and TRBJ1-6; TRBD1 matches 7 bases. After removal of 6 bases from V and 6 bases from J, the junction contained 2 bases not matched to a gene. CDR3 length: 13 residues. In germline, CDR1 is MNHEY, CDR2 SVGAGI.

This clone was counted a few times. The DNA for the CDR3 is TGTGCCAGCAGCCCGCGGACAGGGGGCTATGGCTACACCTTC. It yields the protein CASSPRTGGYGYTF. The chain joins TRBV14 to TRBJ1-2, with TRBD1 matching over 10 bases. The CDR3 extends over 14 amino acids. Germline V gives CDR1 SGHDN, CDR2 FVKESK. J lost 4 bases, V lost 4 bases, and 3 bases had no gene match.

V and J are TRBV12-5 and TRBJ1-2, with TRBD1 identical over 7 bases. After removal of 3 bases from V and 7 bases from J, the junction contained 8 bases not matched to a gene. The germline V gene encodes CDR1 LGHNT and CDR2 FRNRAP. The CDR3 is 14 amino acids. The CDR3 loop reads CASGFETGLGGYTF. As DNA, the CDR3 is TGTGCTAGTGGTTTCGAGACAGGGTTGGGTGGCTACACCTTC.

There are a few counts of this clone. The V call is TRBV7-9, the J call TRBJ2-1; 8 bases line up with TRBD2. CDR1 is SEHNR and CDR2 is FQNEAQ in the germline V gene (reference sequence). CDR3 length equals 16 residues. The junction had 15 bases not matched to a gene; V was cut back by 6 bases and J by 8 bases. The CDR3 here is CASSSGLDGGADEQFF. The DNA of the CDR3 is TGTGCCAGCAGTTCTGGACTCGACGGGGGGGCTGATGAGCAGTTCTTC.

This clone was counted only a few times. The chain recombines TRBV5-1 with TRBJ2-1; 9 bases fit TRBD2. Trimming removed 4 bases from V and 7 bases from J; junction bases left unmatched: 9. The germline V gene encodes CDR1 SGHRS and CDR2 YFSETQ. There are 15 residues in the CDR3. The CDR3 DNA reads TGCGCCAGCAGCCCAGGGACTAGCCGGGGAAATGAGCAGTTCTTC. Translating it yields CASSPGTSRGNEQFF.

The chain recombines TRBV18 with TRBJ1-1, with D unclear. Germline V lookup: CDR1 KGHSH, CDR2 LQKENI. The CDR3 consists of 15 residues. Trimming took 2 bases from V and 0 from J, leaving 10 bases between them. This chain's CDR3 is CASSPAYSMNTEAFF. CDR3 nucleotides: TGTGCCAGCTCACCAGCCTACAGCATGAACACTGAAGCTTTCTTT.